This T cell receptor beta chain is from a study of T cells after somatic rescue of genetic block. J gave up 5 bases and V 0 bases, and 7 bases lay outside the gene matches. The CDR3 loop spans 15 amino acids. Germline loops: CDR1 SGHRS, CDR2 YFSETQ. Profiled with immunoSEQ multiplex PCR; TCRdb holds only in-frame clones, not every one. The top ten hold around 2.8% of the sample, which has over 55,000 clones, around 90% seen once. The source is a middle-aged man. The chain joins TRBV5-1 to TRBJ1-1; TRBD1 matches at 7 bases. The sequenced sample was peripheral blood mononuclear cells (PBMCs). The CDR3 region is CASSLGQGRRTEAFF. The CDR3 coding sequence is TGCGCCAGCAGCTTGGGACAGGGCAGGAGAACTGAAGCTTTCTTT.